The clone carrying this TCR beta chain was recorded at least ten times. MiXCR, applied by TCRdb to the RT-PCR reads, yields one record per CDR3 protein. The profile shows fewer than 800,000 distinct CDR3 sequences, approximately 15% of them singletons. Germline CDR1 and CDR2: DFQATT and SNEGSKA (reference sequence). The CDR3 has 13 residues. Trimming removed 6 bases from V and 5 bases from J, with 17 bases in between. The specimen sequenced was memory CD4+ T cells from blood. The sequence was obtained from a female donor in good health, serving as a healthy control. The chain combines TRBV20-1 with TRBJ2-7, with a weak D call TRBD1 (5 bases). The CDR3 DNA reads TGCAGTGCCCTAACCGACAGATTAAACGAGCAGTACTTC. This translates into CSALTDRLNEQYF.